This entry features one TCR beta chain sequence. Profiled with immunoSEQ multiplex PCR; TCRdb holds only in-frame clones, not every one. The repertoire holds tens of thousands of clones, with about 90% as singletons. The data originate from a study of blood T cell repertoires in COVID-19. Study background: The analysed material was cDNA or gDNA that came from T cells, B-cell-depleted T cells, or PBMCs.

V trimming: 4 bases; J trimming: 1 base; junction bases outside the gene matches: 11. The CDR3 is 18 residues long. Germline CDR1 and CDR2: MDHEN and SYDVKM. V and J are TRBV28 and TRBJ2-1; 9 nucleotides agree with TRBD2. Input material: peripheral blood. The receptor comes from a human donor in a cohort sampled during active COVID-19. The CDR3: CASSSNGGRARSYNEQFF. CDR3 DNA: TGTGCCAGCAGTTCCAACGGCGGGAGGGCCAGGTCCTACAATGAGCAGTTCTTC.